Shown below are 23 T cell receptor beta chains from a single sample sequenced in a study of shared clonotypes between healthy human individuals. The protocol was immunoSEQ multiplex PCR, while the TCRdb copy is restricted to in-frame clones and leaves out a portion. This table has about 300,000 clones, roughly 70% appearing once. Sequencing was done on a sample of memory CD4+ T cells sorted from blood. Subset indicated: CD45RA-negative fraction. Source of these receptors: a man younger than 45 in good health.

This clone was counted a few times. V usage is TRBV9 and J usage is TRBJ1-1; 10 nucleotides match TRBD1. The V gene end was trimmed by 0 bases and the J gene end by 4 bases; junction bases not matched to a gene: 0. The CDR3 sequence is 14 residues long. Germline assignment: CDR1 SGDLS and CDR2 YYNGEE. The CDR3 DNA sequence: TGTGCCAGCAGCGTAGGGACAGGGGGCACTGAAGCTTTCTTT. Protein product: CASSVGTGGTEAFF.

This clone has only a few counts. The V gene is TRBV27, the J gene TRBJ2-7, with 9 positions matching TRBD2. With 3 bases clipped from V and 3 bases from J, the junction kept 6 bases outside the gene matches. The CDR3 contains 15 residues. Germline V CDR1 and CDR2: MNHEY, SMNVEV (reference sequence). The CDR3 loop reads CASSFQGLASYEQYF. As DNA, the CDR3 is TGTGCCAGCAGTTTCCAAGGACTAGCGAGCTACGAGCAGTACTTC.

A single count supports this clone. V usage is TRBV5-1 and J usage is TRBJ2-5; D not resolved. The CDR3 length is 12 residues. Germline V gene sequence: CDR1 SGHRS, CDR2 YFSETQ. Trimming cost V 3 bases and J 1 base, with 4 bases left between them. Written as DNA, the CDR3 is TGCGCCAGCAGCTCCGGCCAAGAGACCCAGTACTTC. As protein: CASSSGQETQYF.

V is TRBV10-1 and J is TRBJ2-7, with D maybe TRBD2 (5 bases). The CDR3 totals 13 residues. Trimming took 3 bases from V and 5 from J, leaving 11 bases between them. Germline loops: CDR1 WNHNN, CDR2 SYGVQD (reference sequence). The CDR3 sequence is CASSDGDWDEQYF. CDR3 in DNA: TGCGCCAGCAGTGACGGGGATTGGGACGAGCAGTACTTC.

The chain carries TRBV7-2 and TRBJ2-1, with a weak D call TRBD1 (6 bases). CDR3 length: 15 amino acids. Per germline, CDR1 SGHTA and CDR2 FQGNSA. V lost 1 base to trimming and J lost 4 bases, with 11 bases between them. Here the CDR3 reads CASSLGGTLYNEQFF. CDR3 nucleotides: TGTGCCAGCAGCTTAGGGGGGACACTTTACAATGAGCAGTTCTTC.

This clone was detected a few times. The genes are TRBV6-5 and TRBJ1-3; D not certain. The CDR3 has 16 residues. The V and J ends lost 4 bases and 0 bases respectively, with 13 bases between them. Germline CDR1 MNHEY, CDR2 SVGAGI. CDR3 protein: CASSSQPVPSGNTIYF. In DNA, the CDR3 is TGTGCCAGCAGTTCCCAACCAGTTCCCTCTGGAAACACCATATATTTT.

The chain recombines TRBV19 with TRBJ2-7; D unresolved. Per germline, CDR1 LNHDA and CDR2 SQIVND (reference sequence). This CDR3 contains 16 residues. V dropped 7 bases and J dropped 1 base, with 20 bases sitting between them. CDR3 loop: CASTPRLGLGSYEQYF. CDR3 nucleotides: TGTGCCAGTACCCCTCGGTTAGGGCTTGGGTCCTACGAGCAGTACTTC.

The chain couples TRBV5-5 to TRBJ2-2, with a possible D match to TRBD1 (8 bases). Germline CDR1 is SGHKS and CDR2 is YYEKEE (reference sequence). There are 16 residues in the CDR3. Trimming shortened V by 4 bases and J by 7 bases, and 20 bases separated the two germline ends. Written as DNA, the CDR3 is TGTGCCAGCAGCGATACAGGGGGGACTACCGTCGGGGAGCTGTTTTTT. Protein sequence: CASSDTGGTTVGELFF.

The chain links TRBV6-4 to TRBJ2-7, with D tentatively TRBD2 (5 bases). The germline V and J ends were trimmed by 0 bases and 7 bases, with 25 bases remaining between them. Germline-derived CDR1 and CDR2 are MRHNA and SNTAGT. This CDR3 spans 18 amino acids. CDR3 residues: CASSDSTKEGDGVSEQYF. The CDR3 nucleotides are TGTGCCAGCAGTGACTCGACAAAAGAGGGAGATGGAGTTTCGGAGCAGTACTTC.

This clone was picked up a small number of times. The chain recombines TRBV11-2 with TRBJ2-7; TRBD1 agrees at 10 bases. V lost 5 bases and J lost 3; bases outside the gene matches: 16. Germline V CDR1 and CDR2: SGHAT, FQNNGV. The CDR3 consists of 18 residues. This CDR3 reads CASSPNLLGTGARYEQYF. CDR3 in DNA: TGTGCCAGCAGCCCAAACCTCCTGGGGACAGGGGCACGCTACGAGCAGTACTTC.

V is TRBV6-1 and J is TRBJ2-7, with 7 nucleotides matching TRBD2. Germline CDR1 reads MNHNS; CDR2 reads SASEGT. With V trimmed by 3 bases and J by 5 bases, 10 bases remained unmatched. This CDR3 region has 15 residues. The CDR3 region has the DNA TGTGCCAGCAGTGAGGCTAGCGGCCACTTGGACGAGCAGTACTTC. Translated: CASSEASGHLDEQYF.

The CDR3 region is CASSPRTSRDTDTQYF. The CDR3, as DNA: TGTGCCAGCAGCCCGAGGACTAGCCGTGACACAGATACGCAGTATTTT. This chain uses TRBV5-8 with TRBJ2-3; TRBD2 agrees at 8 bases. J was trimmed by 2 bases and V by 4 bases; bases with no gene match: 9. The CDR3 contains 16 residues. Germline CDR1 reads SGHTS; CDR2 reads YDEGEE.

CDR3 in DNA: TGCAGCGTTGAACTCCACAATAGCGGGGCAAGCACAGATACGCAGTATTTT. The encoded protein is CSVELHNSGASTDTQYF. The chain combines TRBV29-1 with TRBJ2-3, with TRBD2 identical over 8 bases. Trimming cost V 2 bases and J 0 bases; bases outside gene matches: 10. The CDR3 loop spans 17 amino acids. The germline V gene encodes CDR1 SQVTM and CDR2 ANQGSEA.

In this sample, this clone turned up once. The chain is built from TRBV10-3 and TRBJ1-2, with a possible D match to TRBD1 (5 bases). This CDR3 comprises 13 residues. Trimming cost V 5 bases and J 0 bases, with 7 bases left between them. The germline gives CDR1 ENHRY, CDR2 SYGVKD. CDR3 DNA: TGTGCCATCAGTAAGGGGACTAACTATGGCTACACCTTC. Translation: CAISKGTNYGYTF.

The table lists this clone with many counts. The rearrangement uses TRBV7-3 and TRBJ2-1; no clear D. The CDR3 extends over 13 amino acids. CDR1 and CDR2 (germline): SGHTA, FQGTGA. Trimming stripped 3 bases from V and 14 bases from J, with 17 bases between. CDR3 nucleotides: TGTGCCAGCAGCTTTATGAGTGGTTCTTTGGAGTTCTTC. Protein sequence: CASSFMSGSLEFF.

The chain has TRBV10-3 and TRBJ2-3; 8 bases fit TRBD2. Germline V gene sequence: CDR1 ENHRY, CDR2 SYGVKD. CDR3 length: 14 residues. The V gene end was trimmed by 6 bases and the J gene end by 3 bases; junction bases not matched to a gene: 5. CDR3 region: CAIRKREMTDTQYF. The CDR3 bases are TGTGCCATCAGGAAGCGGGAGATGACAGATACGCAGTATTTT.

In this sample, this clone turned up a few times. The rearrangement uses TRBV28 and TRBJ1-4; D not certain. V gave up 5 bases and J gave up 0 bases, with 13 bases separating them. Germline V lookup: CDR1 MDHEN, CDR2 SYDVKM. The CDR3 contains 16 residues. CDR3 region: CASSPSSGATNEKLFF. The CDR3 DNA reads TGTGCCAGCAGTCCCTCCTCGGGTGCAACTAATGAAAAACTGTTTTTT.

The chain recombines TRBV7-9 with TRBJ1-6; 7 nucleotides match TRBD1. The junction had 3 bases not matched to a gene; V was cut back by 6 bases and J by 7 bases. The CDR3 spans 13 residues. Germline CDR1 and CDR2: SEHNR and FQNEAQ (reference sequence). The CDR3 sequence: CASRGQQNSPLHF. The CDR3 bases are TGTGCCAGCAGGGGACAGCAAAATTCACCCCTCCACTTT.

This chain links TRBV19 with TRBJ2-5; 10 positions match TRBD2. CDR1 and CDR2 (germline): LNHDA, SQIVND (reference sequence). With V trimmed by 5 bases and J by 4 bases, 7 bases remained unmatched. The CDR3 runs 15 residues. In DNA form, the CDR3 reads TGTGCCAGTAGTTCAGCTAGCGGGAGTGGAGAGACCCAGTACTTC. It is translated as CASSSASGSGETQYF.

In this sample, this clone turned up many times. This chain links TRBV10-2 with TRBJ1-4, with D possibly TRBD1 on 5 matching bases. The V gene lost 6 bases and the J gene lost 8 bases, with 16 bases spanning the gap. The CDR3 runs 14 residues. The V gene's germline CDR1 is WSHSY and CDR2 SAAADI. In nucleotides, the CDR3 is TGCGCCAGCAGGGACTCGTGGGACCAGGAAAAACTGTTTTTT. Amino acids: CASRDSWDQEKLFF.

This clone was observed a few times. The J gene is TRBJ2-1, the V gene TRBV11-2; D gene uncertain. Between the trimmed V and J ends, which lost 4 bases and 0 bases, there was a span of 10 bases. Germline CDR1 reads SGHAT; CDR2 reads FQNNGV. The CDR3 is 15 residues long. CDR3 sequence (DNA): TGTGCCAGCAGCTCTTATAAAAACTCCTACAATGAGCAGTTCTTC. Protein: CASSSYKNSYNEQFF.

The genes are TRBV7-9 and TRBJ2-3; tentatively, D is TRBD1 or TRBD2 (5 bases each). Germline V gene data show CDR1 as SEHNR and CDR2 as FQNEAQ (reference sequence). V lost 8 bases, J lost 2 bases, and 8 bases lay in between. There are 12 residues in the CDR3. The CDR3 loop is CASGGDTDTQYF. CDR3 DNA: TGTGCCAGCGGGGGAGACACAGATACGCAGTATTTT.

This clone came up once. V is TRBV10-2 and J is TRBJ1-1; tentative D call: TRBD1 (6 bases). V lost 0 bases and J 4 bases, leaving 15 bases between the germline ends. The CDR3 contains 16 residues. The V gene's germline CDR1 is WSHSY and CDR2 SAAADI. The CDR3 DNA follows: TGCGCCAGCAGTGAGTCGATGGGGGGGCGCGGCACTGAAGCTTTCTTT. It specifies CASSESMGGRGTEAFF.